These 10 T cell receptor beta chains originate from one sample sequenced in a study of blood T cell repertoires in COVID-19. Assay: immunoSEQ multiplex PCR; the TCRdb copy retains only in-frame clones and omits some. The sample yields around 150,000 clones, approximately 80% seen once. The source material was peripheral blood. The receptors were sampled from a woman of 80 years or more with acute or convalescent COVID-19.

J is TRBJ2-1 and V is TRBV7-2; D gene ambiguous. Germline assignment: CDR1 SGHTA and CDR2 FQGNSA. The CDR3 runs to 12 residues. Trimming pared 2 bases from V and 10 bases from J, leaving 9 bases between. In nucleotides, the CDR3 is TGTGCCAGCAGCTTAATCCCAGGCGAGCAGTTCTTC. Translated, it gives CASSLIPGEQFF.

The chain is built from TRBV5-4 and TRBJ2-5, with TRBD2 matching 13 bases. With 1 base clipped from V and 6 bases from J, the junction kept 6 bases outside the gene matches. Germline V gene data show CDR1 as SGHNT and CDR2 as YYREEE (reference sequence). This CDR3 comprises 16 residues. CDR3 amino acids: CASSLTLAGGRKTQYF. Here the CDR3 DNA reads TGTGCCAGCAGCTTGACACTAGCGGGAGGGAGGAAGACCCAGTACTTC.

V usage is TRBV4-1 and J usage is TRBJ1-2, with TRBD1 identical over 12 bases. V shed 0 bases, J shed 4 bases, and the junction held 15 bases outside the gene matches. Germline assignment: CDR1 MGHRA and CDR2 YSYEKL. The CDR3 length is 20 residues. The DNA of the CDR3 is TGCGCCAGCAGCCAAGATCAGGCCGGGACAGGGGGCGAAAAACCCTATGGCTACACCTTC. Protein product: CASSQDQAGTGGEKPYGYTF.

The chain has TRBV5-6 and TRBJ2-4; 8 bases match TRBD1. The CDR3 is made up of 17 amino acids. V shed 4 bases, J shed 0 bases, and the junction held 9 bases outside the gene matches. Germline loops: CDR1 SGHDT, CDR2 YYEEEE. CDR3 bases: TGTGCCAGCAGCCCATTCGGACAGGGACCAGCCAAAAACATTCAGTACTTC. Protein product: CASSPFGQGPAKNIQYF.

The chain employs TRBV18 and TRBJ2-4; weak D call: TRBD1 (6 bases). V lost 3 bases and J 1 base, leaving 10 bases between the germline ends. Per the germline V gene, CDR1 is KGHSH and CDR2 is LQKENI. This CDR3 region has 15 residues. The CDR3 region has the DNA TGTGCCAGCTCACCTCAGGGGTCTGCCAAAAACATTCAGTACTTC. It translates to CASSPQGSAKNIQYF.

This clone was seen more than once but under ten times. The rearrangement links TRBV6-2 or TRBV6-3 to TRBJ2-1; 7 bases are shared with TRBD2. V shed 5 bases and J 7 bases; nucleotides not matched to a gene: 8. The CDR3 extends over 14 amino acids. Germline CDR1 and CDR2: MNHEY and SVGEGT. The CDR3 region has the DNA TGTGCCAGCAGTATCCGGGGAGGGTGGAATGAGCAGTTCTTC. Its protein product is CASSIRGGWNEQFF.

CDR3 loop: CASSLDWGDNEQFF. Written as DNA, the CDR3 is TGTGCCAGCAGCTTAGATTGGGGAGACAATGAGCAGTTCTTC. V is TRBV7-6 and J is TRBJ2-1; D is possibly TRBD2 (5 bases). The CDR3 runs 14 residues. V lost 1 base to trimming and J lost 5 bases, with 9 bases between them. Germline lookup yields CDR1 SGHVS and CDR2 FNYEAQ.

The CDR3 DNA sequence: TGTGCCAGCAGCTGGGGAGGGAACGGCTACACCTTC. As protein: CASSWGGNGYTF. The chain has TRBV5-4 and TRBJ1-2; D gene unclear. This CDR3 contains 12 residues. V was cut by 3 bases and J by 8 bases, with 11 bases left in between. CDR1 is SGHNT and CDR2 is YYREEE in the germline V gene (reference sequence).

The chain couples TRBV3-1 (or the pseudogene TRBV3-2) to TRBJ2-3; TRBD2 aligns across 10 bases. The germline V gene encodes CDR1 LGHDT and CDR2 YNNKEL (reference sequence). Germline trimming cut 4 bases from V and 4 bases from J; bases unmatched to any gene: 11. The CDR3 consists of 17 residues. This chain's CDR3 is CASSPPASGRVADTQYF. CDR3 coding DNA: TGTGCCAGCAGCCCCCCCGCCAGCGGGAGGGTGGCAGATACGCAGTATTTT.

V is TRBV27 and J is TRBJ1-1, with D tentatively TRBD1 (6 bases). Germline assignment: CDR1 MNHEY and CDR2 SMNVEV (reference sequence). Trimming removed 5 bases at V and 1 base at J, with 17 bases between. The length of the CDR3 is 16 residues. DNA of the CDR3: TGTGCCAGCAGTCCCTCGGCAGGGGATTGGAACACTGAAGCTTTCTTT. It specifies CASSPSAGDWNTEAFF.